The rows below give T cell receptor beta chains drawn from one sample of a study of blood T cell repertoires in COVID-19. The repertoire was sequenced with immunoSEQ multiplex PCR; TCRdb's copy has only in-frame clones and lacks some. The sample shows 250,000 to 300,000 clones, approximately 87% of them seen only once. Sequenced sample: peripheral blood. All receptors come from a woman in her 30s with COVID-19, enrolled during active disease. Both conserved end residues are part of each CDR3. Fields, in order: J gene, clone size, V gene, D gene, CDR3 protein, CDR3 DNA. D genes are given only for firm matches. Rows may omit the clone size; those that give it use once, few, many or a size class.

TRBJ1-2 . TRBV5-1 . CASYGSYYGYTF TGCGCCAGCTACGGGTCTTACTATGGCTACACCTTC
TRBJ2-7 . TRBV5-4 . CASSPRQTEPYEQYF TGTGCCAGCAGCCCTCGTCAGACAGAACCCTACGAGCAGTACTTC
TRBJ2-7 few TRBV5-1 . CASSLATGAYEQYF TGCGCCAGCAGCTTGGCCACGGGAGCCTACGAGCAGTACTTC
TRBJ2-2 . TRBV27 TRBD2 CASRRERGSTGELFF TGTGCCAGCCGCCGGGAGCGGGGGTCCACCGGGGAGCTGTTTTTT
TRBJ2-1 . TRBV2 . CASKLHNEQFF TGTGCCAGCAAGCTTCACAATGAGCAGTTCTTC
TRBJ2-7 once TRBV5-4 TRBD1 CASSLKTGSRDEQYF TGTGCCAGCAGCTTAAAGACAGGGAGTAGGGACGAGCAGTACTTC
TRBJ1-6 . TRBV6-5 TRBD1 CASSYTTGSNSPLHF TGTGCCAGCAGTTACACGACAGGGAGCAATTCACCCCTCCACTTT
TRBJ2-3 . TRBV6-6 TRBD2 CASSPQLAGGLTDTQYF TGTGCCAGCAGTCCCCAACTAGCGGGGGGACTCACAGATACGCAGTATTTT
TRBJ2-1 once TRBV19 TRBD2 CASSIRLAGYNEQFF TGTGCCAGTAGTATTCGGCTAGCGGGCTACAATGAGCAGTTCTTC
TRBJ1-5 . TRBV19 . CASSIKDTVSNQPQHF TGTGCCAGTAGTATAAAGGACACCGTTAGCAATCAGCCCCAGCATTTT
TRBJ1-4 . TRBV7-9 . CASNAGIWEKLFF TGTGCCAGTAACGCAGGGATATGGGAAAAACTGTTTTTT
TRBJ1-6 once TRBV28 . CASKSGNSPLHF TGTGCCAGCAAGTCGGGAAATTCACCCCTCCACTTT
TRBJ1-2 . TRBV7-9 . CASSLAGRPGGYTF TGTGCCAGCAGCTTAGCGGGGAGGCCCGGTGGCTACACCTTC
TRBJ2-7 . TRBV5-5 . CASSSGTRIYEQYF TGTGCCAGCAGCTCCGGGACAAGAATCTACGAGCAGTACTTC
TRBJ1-6 . TRBV27 TRBD1 CASSSFGTGAGSPLHF TGTGCCAGCAGTAGCTTCGGGACAGGGGCAGGTTCACCCCTCCACTTT
TRBJ1-4 . TRBV2 . CASSVLTTNEKLFF TGTGCCAGCAGTGTTCTAACAACTAATGAAAAACTGTTTTTT
TRBJ2-5 few TRBV7-9 . CASSRGRQETQYF TGTGCCAGCAGCCGTGGTAGACAAGAGACCCAGTACTTC
TRBJ1-2 . TRBV9 . CASSVAFEDNYGYTF TGTGCCAGCAGCGTAGCTTTCGAGGATAACTATGGCTACACCTTC
TRBJ2-3 . TRBV11-2 . CASSLDPGARADTQYF TGTGCCAGCAGCTTAGATCCAGGGGCCCGGGCAGATACGCAGTATTTT
TRBJ1-3 . TRBV9 . CASSVEPGRGNTIYF TGTGCCAGCAGCGTAGAACCAGGCAGAGGAAACACCATATATTTT
TRBJ1-1 . TRBV7-8 . CASSPDFYTEAFF TGTGCCAGCAGCCCGGACTTCTACACTGAAGCTTTCTTT
TRBJ2-7 . TRBV2 TRBD1 CATTFEGQGFDEQYF TGTGCCACCACCTTTGAGGGACAGGGGTTCGACGAGCAGTACTTC
TRBJ1-1 . TRBV6-6 . CASSPGTEAFF TGTGCCAGCAGCCCAGGGACTGAAGCTTTCTTT
TRBJ1-1 . TRBV5-5 TRBD1 CASSSDRGQDRAFF TGTGCCAGCAGCTCAGACAGGGGACAAGATCGGGCTTTCTTT
TRBJ1-5 once TRBV19 TRBD1 CASSIGGQVADQPQHF TGTGCCAGTAGTATCGGCGGACAGGTCGCAGATCAGCCCCAGCATTTT
TRBJ1-2 . TRBV9 . CASSVDQGGYGYTF TGTGCCAGCAGCGTAGATCAGGGCGGCTATGGCTACACCTTC
TRBJ2-2 few TRBV5-1 TRBD2 CASSPRGSGVTGELFF TGCGCCAGCAGCCCGCGGGGTAGCGGGGTTACCGGGGAGCTGTTTTTT